This TCR beta chain was captured by sequencing in a study of CD8+CD57+ T cells in acquired aplastic anemia. Looking at the study overall: Yields of DNA that came from sorted CD4+ and CD8+ cells averaged roughly 3 ug. Whole-study findings and limits: The study found no significant CD8+ Simpson's diversity difference between patients and controls. Overlapping CD8+ CDR3 repertoires of patients and controls contained approximately 28 shared sequences.

Profiling that covered TCR beta VDJ and CDR3 relied on genomic DNA as its template. TCRdb re-called the reads with MiXCR, one entry per CDR3 protein. The sample gives 200,000 or so distinct CDR3 sequences, about 62% of which show up once; roughly 50% is in the top ten. Whoever was chosen for sequencing had shown CD8+CD57+ cell expansion by flow cytometry. There was no therapy given to any patient before the blood sampling took place. This clonotype appeared once. Antigen unknown. This TCR was recovered from a human donor with aplastic anemia. The sequencing input was sorted CD4+, CD8+, or CD8+CD57+ T cells (not recorded which) from PBMCs.

The CDR3 nucleotides read TGTGCCAGCAGCTTAGCTATGACTAGCGGACAAGAGACCCAGTACTTC. Its protein product is CASSLAMTSGQETQYF. This chain joins TRBV7-2 and TRBJ2-7; the match to TRBD2 covers 9 bases. With the DNA end fitting TRBJ2-5 better, the J assignment may be wrong. This CDR3 spans 16 amino acids. Germline CDR1 SGHTA, CDR2 FQGNSA.